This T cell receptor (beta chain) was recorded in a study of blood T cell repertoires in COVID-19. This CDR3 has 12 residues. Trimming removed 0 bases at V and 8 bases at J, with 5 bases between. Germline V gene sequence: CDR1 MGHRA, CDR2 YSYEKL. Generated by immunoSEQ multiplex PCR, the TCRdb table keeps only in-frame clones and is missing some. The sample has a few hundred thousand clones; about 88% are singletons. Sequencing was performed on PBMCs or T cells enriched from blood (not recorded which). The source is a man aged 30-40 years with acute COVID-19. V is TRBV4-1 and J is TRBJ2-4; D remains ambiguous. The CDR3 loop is CASSQDRDIQYF. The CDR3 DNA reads TGCGCCAGCAGCCAAGACCGGGACATTCAGTACTTC.